In this sample, the clone carrying this T cell receptor (beta chain) turned up a few times. Its antigen is as yet unknown. The data belong to a study of vaccination effects on CD4 cells after COVID-19. Method: immunoSEQ multiplex PCR; TCRdb's copy keeps in-frame clones and lacks some. The sample consists of some 25,000 clones, around 79% of them appearing once. The ViraFEST assay expanded antigen-specific CD4+ T cells with viral peptide pools before sequencing. Isolating CD4+ T cells followed approximately 10 days of culture. Subjects were given two BNT162b2 or mRNA-1273 vaccine doses. The CDR3 extends over 13 amino acids. The ends were cut back, 1 base at V and 7 bases at J, with 10 bases in the middle.

The receptor was derived from a human donor who received a COVID-19 vaccine. This sample comprised CD4+ T cells from PBMCs cultured with SARS-CoV-2 spike peptides, obtained after COVID-19 vaccination. This rearrangement joins TRBV12-3 or TRBV12-4 to TRBJ1-2; D is perhaps TRBD1 (6 bases). CDR3 amino acids: CASSLDREAGYTF. CDR3 nucleotides: TGTGCCAGCAGTTTAGACAGGGAGGCTGGCTACACCTTC.